This TCR beta chain was recorded in a study of cytomegalovirus exposure and HLA in healthy donors. Study-level points and caveats: Testing in vitro showed three CMV-associated chains specific for CMV antigens. According to reports, the classifier identified cytomegalovirus status with high specificity and sensitivity. A later analysis revealed that TCR association rates differed between HLA loci, peaking at DRB1 and bottoming out at HLA-C.

Primers for the PCR totalled 60 Vbeta and 13 Jbeta. In the original workflow: Later analysis identified some 80 million unique TCR beta chains, 9 million to 13 million shared. Profiling relied on immunoSEQ multiplex PCR, and the TCRdb table lists in-frame clones only, not all of them. That table supplies the V and J calls and clone size; D and trimming were determined from the DNA. Here the sample table reports some 46,000 clones. The V end lost 4 bases, the J end lost 6 bases, and 10 bases lay between the germline ends. Germline V gene lookup returns CDR1 SEHNR and CDR2 FQNEAQ (reference sequence). The length of the CDR3 is 13 residues. Concerning this clone: Its antigen is as yet unknown.

The source is a male donor in good health and CMV-seronegative. Sequenced material: PBMCs. This rearrangement joins TRBV7-9 to TRBJ2-1, with D possibly matching TRBD1 (5 bases). The CDR3 sequence: CASSSARGNEQFF. The CDR3 DNA sequence: TGTGCCAGCAGCTCAGCAAGGGGCAATGAGCAGTTCTTC.